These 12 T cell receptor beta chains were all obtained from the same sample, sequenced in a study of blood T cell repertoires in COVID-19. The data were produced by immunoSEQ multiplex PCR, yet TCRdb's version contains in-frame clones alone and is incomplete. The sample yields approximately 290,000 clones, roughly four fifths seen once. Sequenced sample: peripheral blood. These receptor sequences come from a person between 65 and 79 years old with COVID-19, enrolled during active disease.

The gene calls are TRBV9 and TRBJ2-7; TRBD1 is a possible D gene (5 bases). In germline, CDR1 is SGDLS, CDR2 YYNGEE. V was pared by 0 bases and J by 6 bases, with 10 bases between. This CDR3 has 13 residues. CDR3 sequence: CASSVDPQAEQYF. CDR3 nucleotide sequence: TGTGCCAGCAGCGTAGACCCACAGGCCGAGCAGTACTTC. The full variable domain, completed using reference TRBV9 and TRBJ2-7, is DSGVTQTPKHLITATGQRVTLRCSPRSGDLSVYWYQQSLDQGLQFLIQYYNGEERAKGNILERFSAQQFPDLHSELNLSSLELGDSALYFCASSVDPQAEQYFGPGTRLTVT.

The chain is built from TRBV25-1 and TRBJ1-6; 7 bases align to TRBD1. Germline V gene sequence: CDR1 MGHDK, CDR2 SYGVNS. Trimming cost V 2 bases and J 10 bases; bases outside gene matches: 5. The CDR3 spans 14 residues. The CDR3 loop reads CASSEIGGRSPLHF. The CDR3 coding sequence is TGTGCCAGCAGTGAAATAGGGGGCCGATCACCCCTCCACTTT.

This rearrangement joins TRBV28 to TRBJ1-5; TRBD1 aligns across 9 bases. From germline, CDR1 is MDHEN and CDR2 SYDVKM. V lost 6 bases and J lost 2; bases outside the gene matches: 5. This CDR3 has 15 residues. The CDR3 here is CASRKQGAGNQPQHF. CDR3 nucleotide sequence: TGTGCCAGCAGGAAACAGGGGGCGGGCAATCAGCCCCAGCATTTT. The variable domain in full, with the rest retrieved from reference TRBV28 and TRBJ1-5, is DVKVTQSSRYLVKRTGEKVFLECVQDMDHENMFWYRQDPGLGLRLIYFSYDVKMKEKGDIPEGYSVSREKKERFSLILESASTNQTSMYLCASRKQGAGNQPQHFGDGTRLSIL.

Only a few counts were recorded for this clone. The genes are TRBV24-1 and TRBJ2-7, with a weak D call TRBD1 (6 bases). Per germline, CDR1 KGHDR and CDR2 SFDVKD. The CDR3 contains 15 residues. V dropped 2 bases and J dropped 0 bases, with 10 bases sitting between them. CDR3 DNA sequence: TGTGCCACCAGTGATTCGGGACACCGCTCCTACGAGCAGTACTTC. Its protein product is CATSDSGHRSYEQYF.

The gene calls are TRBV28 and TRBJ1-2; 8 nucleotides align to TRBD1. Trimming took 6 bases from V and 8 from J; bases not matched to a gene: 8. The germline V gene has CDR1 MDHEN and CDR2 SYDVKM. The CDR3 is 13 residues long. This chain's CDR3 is CASSPDRVRGYTF. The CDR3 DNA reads TGTGCCAGCAGCCCGGACAGGGTAAGAGGCTACACCTTC.

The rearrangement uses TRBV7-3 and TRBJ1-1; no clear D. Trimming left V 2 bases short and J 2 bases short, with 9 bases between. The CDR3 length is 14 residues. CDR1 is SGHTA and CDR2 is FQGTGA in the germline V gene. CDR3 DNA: TGTGCCAGCAGCTTAGATGAGGTCAACACTGAAGCTTTCTTT. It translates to CASSLDEVNTEAFF. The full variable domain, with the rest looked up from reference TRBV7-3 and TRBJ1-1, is GAGVSQTPSNKVTEKGKYVELRCDPISGHTALYWYRQSLGQGPEFLIYFQGTGAADDSGLPNDRFFAVRPEGSVSTLKIQRTERGDSAVYLCASSLDEVNTEAFFGQGTRLTVV.

In DNA, the CDR3 is TGTGCCAGCAGCCAAACAGGTGGCTATGGCTACACCTTC. Protein sequence: CASSQTGGYGYTF. The J gene is TRBJ1-2, the V gene TRBV3-1 (or the pseudogene TRBV3-2); D is perhaps TRBD1 (5 bases). Germline V gene sequence: CDR1 LGHDT, CDR2 YNNKEL (reference sequence). This CDR3 is built from 13 residues. V shed 2 bases and J shed 4 bases, with 8 bases lying between them.

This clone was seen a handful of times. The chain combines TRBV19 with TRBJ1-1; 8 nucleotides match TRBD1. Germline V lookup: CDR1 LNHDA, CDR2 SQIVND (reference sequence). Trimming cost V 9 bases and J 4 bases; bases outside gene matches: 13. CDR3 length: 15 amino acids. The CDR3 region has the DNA TGTGCCAGCGAATTCAGGGGGCGAGGATTCACTGAAGCTTTCTTT. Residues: CASEFRGRGFTEAFF.

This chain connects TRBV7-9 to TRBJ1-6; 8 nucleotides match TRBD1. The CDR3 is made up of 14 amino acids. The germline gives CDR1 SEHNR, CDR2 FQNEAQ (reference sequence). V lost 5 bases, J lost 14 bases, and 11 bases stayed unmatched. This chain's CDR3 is CASSVFGQGESLHF. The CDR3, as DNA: TGTGCCAGCAGCGTATTCGGACAGGGCGAATCCCTCCACTTT.

The CDR3, as DNA: TGTGCCACCAGTGATGATGGACAGGGGTTGGATGAGCAGTTCTTC. Protein: CATSDDGQGLDEQFF. The rearrangement joins TRBV24-1 to TRBJ2-1; TRBD1 matches at 9 bases. Germline V gene lookup returns CDR1 KGHDR and CDR2 SFDVKD. With V trimmed by 3 bases and J by 8 bases, 7 bases remained unmatched. The CDR3 is made up of 15 amino acids.

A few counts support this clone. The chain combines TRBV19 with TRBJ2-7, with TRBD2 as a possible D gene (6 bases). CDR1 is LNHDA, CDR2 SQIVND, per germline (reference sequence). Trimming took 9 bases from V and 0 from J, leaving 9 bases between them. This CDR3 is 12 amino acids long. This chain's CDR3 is CASGRSSYEQYF. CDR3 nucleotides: TGTGCCAGCGGGAGATCCTCCTACGAGCAGTACTTC.

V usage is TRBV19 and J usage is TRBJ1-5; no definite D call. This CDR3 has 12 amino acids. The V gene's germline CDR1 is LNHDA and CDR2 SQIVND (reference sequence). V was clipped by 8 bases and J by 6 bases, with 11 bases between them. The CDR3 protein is CASQSRIQPQHF. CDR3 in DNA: TGTGCCAGTCAGTCTAGAATTCAGCCCCAGCATTTT.